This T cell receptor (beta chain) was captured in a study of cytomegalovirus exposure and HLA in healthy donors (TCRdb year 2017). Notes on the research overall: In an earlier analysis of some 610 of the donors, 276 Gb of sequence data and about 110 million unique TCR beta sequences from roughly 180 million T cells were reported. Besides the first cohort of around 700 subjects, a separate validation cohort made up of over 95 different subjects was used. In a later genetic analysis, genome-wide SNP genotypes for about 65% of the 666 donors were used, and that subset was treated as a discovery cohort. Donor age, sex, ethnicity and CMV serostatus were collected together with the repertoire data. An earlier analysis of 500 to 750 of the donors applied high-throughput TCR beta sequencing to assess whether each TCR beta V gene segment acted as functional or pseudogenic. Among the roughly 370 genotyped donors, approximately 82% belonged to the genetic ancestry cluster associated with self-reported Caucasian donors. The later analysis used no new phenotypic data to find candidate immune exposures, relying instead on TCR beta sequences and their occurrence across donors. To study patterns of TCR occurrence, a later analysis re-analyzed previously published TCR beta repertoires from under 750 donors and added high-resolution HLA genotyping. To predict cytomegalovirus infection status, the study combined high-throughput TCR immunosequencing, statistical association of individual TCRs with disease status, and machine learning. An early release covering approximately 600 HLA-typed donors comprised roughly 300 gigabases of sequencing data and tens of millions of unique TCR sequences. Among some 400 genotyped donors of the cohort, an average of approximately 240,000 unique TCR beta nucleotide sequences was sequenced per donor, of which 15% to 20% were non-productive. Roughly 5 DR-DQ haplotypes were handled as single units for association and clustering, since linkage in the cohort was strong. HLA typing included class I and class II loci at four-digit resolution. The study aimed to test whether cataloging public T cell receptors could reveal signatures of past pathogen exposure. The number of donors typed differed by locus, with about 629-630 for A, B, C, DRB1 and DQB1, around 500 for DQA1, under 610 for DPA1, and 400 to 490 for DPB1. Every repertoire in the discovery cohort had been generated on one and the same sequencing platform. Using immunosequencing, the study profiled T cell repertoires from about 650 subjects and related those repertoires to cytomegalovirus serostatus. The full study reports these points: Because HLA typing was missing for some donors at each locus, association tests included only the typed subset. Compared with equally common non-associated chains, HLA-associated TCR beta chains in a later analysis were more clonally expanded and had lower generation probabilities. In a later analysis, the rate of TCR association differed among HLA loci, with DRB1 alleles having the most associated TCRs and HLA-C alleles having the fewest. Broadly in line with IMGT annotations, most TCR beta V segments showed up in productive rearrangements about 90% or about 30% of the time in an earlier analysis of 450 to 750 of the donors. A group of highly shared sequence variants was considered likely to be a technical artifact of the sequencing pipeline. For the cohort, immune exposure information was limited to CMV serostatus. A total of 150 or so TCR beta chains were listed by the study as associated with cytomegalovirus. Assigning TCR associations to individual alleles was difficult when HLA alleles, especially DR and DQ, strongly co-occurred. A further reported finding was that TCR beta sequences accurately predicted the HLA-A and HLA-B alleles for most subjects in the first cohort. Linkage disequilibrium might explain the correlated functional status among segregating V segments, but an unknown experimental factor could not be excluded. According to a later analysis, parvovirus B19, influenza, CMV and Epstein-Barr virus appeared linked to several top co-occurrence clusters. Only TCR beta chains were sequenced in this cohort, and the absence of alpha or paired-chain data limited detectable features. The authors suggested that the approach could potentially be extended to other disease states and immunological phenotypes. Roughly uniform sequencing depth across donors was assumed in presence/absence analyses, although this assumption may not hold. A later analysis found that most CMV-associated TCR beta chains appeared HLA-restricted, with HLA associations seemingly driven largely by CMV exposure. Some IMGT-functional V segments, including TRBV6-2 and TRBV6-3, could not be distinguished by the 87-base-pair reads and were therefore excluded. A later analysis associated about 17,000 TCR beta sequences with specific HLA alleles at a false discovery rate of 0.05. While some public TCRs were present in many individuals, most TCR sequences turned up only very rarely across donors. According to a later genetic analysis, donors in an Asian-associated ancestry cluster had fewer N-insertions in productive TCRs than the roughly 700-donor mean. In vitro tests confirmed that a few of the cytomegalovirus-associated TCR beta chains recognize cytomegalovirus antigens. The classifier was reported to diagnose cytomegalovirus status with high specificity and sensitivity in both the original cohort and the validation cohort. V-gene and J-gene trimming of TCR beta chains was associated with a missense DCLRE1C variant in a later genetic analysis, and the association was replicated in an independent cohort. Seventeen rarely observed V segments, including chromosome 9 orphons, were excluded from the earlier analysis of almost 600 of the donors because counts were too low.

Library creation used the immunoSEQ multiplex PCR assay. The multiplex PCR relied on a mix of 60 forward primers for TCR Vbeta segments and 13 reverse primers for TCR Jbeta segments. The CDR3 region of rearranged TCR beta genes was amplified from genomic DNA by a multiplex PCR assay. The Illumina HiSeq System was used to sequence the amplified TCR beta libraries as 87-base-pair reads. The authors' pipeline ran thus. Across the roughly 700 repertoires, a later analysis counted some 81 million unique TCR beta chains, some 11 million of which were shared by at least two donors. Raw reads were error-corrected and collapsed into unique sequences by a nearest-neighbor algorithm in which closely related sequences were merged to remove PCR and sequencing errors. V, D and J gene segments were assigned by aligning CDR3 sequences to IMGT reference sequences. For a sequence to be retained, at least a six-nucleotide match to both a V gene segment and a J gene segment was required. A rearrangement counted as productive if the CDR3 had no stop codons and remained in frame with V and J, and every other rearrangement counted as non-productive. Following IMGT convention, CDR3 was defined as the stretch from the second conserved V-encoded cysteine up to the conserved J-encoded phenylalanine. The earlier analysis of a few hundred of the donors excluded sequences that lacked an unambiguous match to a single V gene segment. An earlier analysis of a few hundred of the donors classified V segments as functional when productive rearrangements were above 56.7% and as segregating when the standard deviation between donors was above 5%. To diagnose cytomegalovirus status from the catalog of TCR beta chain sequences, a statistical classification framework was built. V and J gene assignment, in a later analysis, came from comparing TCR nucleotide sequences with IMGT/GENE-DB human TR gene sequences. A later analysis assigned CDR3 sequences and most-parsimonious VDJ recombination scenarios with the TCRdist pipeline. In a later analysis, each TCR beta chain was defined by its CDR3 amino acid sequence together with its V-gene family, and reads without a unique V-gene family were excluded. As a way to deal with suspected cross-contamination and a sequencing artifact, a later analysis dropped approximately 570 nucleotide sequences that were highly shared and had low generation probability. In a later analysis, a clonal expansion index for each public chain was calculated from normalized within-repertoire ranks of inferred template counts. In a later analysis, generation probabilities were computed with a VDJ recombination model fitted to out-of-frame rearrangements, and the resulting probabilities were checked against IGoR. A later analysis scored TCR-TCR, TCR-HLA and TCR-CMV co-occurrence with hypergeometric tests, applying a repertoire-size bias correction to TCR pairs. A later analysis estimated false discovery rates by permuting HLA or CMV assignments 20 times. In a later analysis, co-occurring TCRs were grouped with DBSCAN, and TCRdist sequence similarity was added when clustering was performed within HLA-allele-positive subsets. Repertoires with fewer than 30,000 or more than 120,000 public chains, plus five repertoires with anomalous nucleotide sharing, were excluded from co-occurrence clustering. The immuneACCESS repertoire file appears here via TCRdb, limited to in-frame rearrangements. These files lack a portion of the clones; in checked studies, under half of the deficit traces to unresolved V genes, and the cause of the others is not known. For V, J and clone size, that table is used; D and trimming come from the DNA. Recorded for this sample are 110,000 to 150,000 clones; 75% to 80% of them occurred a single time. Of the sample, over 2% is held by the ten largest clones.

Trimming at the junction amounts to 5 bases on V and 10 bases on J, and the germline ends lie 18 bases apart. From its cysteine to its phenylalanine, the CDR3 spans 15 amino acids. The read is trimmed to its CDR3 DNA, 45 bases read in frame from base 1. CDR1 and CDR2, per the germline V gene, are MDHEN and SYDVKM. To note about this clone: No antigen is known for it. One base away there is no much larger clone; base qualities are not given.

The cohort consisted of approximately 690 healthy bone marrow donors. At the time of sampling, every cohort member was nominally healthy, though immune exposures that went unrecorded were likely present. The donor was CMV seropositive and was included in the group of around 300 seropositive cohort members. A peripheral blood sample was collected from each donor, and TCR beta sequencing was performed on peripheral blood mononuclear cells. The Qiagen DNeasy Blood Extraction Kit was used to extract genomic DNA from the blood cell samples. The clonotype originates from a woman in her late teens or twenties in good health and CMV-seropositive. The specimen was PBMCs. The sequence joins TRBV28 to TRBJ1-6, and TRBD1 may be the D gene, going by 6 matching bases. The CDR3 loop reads CASSTLGGGGSPLHF. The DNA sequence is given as TGTGCCAGCAGTACCCTGGGTGGGGGCGGGTCACCCCTCCACTTT.